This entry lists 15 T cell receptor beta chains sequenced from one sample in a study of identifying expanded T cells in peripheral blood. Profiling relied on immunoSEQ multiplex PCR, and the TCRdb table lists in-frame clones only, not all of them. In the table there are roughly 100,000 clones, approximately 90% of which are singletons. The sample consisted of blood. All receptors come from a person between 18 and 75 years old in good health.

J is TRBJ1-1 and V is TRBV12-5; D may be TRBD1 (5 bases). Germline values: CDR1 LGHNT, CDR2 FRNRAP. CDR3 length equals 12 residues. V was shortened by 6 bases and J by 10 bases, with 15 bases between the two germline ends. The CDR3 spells CASGSSPGGAFF. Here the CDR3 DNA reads TGTGCTAGTGGCTCGAGCCCGGGGGGAGCTTTCTTT.

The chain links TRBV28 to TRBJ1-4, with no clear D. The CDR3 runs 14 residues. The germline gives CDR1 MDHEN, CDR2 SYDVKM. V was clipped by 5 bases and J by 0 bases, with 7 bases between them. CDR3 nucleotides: TGTGCCAGCAGTATTCCTGCAACTAATGAAAAACTGTTTTTT. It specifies CASSIPATNEKLFF.

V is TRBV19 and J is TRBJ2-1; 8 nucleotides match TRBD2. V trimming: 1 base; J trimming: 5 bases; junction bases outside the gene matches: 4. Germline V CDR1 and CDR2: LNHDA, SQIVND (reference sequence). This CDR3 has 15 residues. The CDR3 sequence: CASSIGTSGHNEQFF. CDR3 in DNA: TGTGCCAGTAGTATAGGAACTAGCGGACACAATGAGCAGTTCTTC.

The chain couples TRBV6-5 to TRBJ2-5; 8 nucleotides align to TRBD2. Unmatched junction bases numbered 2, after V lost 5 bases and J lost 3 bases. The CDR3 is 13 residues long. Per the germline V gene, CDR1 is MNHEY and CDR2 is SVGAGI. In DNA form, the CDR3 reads TGTGCCAGCAGTAGCGGGAGCAAAGAGACCCAGTACTTC. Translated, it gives CASSSGSKETQYF.

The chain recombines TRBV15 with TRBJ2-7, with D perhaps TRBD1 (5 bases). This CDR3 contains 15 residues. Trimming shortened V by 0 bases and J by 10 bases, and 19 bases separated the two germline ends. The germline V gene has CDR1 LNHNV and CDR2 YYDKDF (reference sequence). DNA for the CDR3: TGTGCCACCAGCAGAGACGATGGTGGGGCCTCCGTTCAGTACTTC. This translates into CATSRDDGGASVQYF. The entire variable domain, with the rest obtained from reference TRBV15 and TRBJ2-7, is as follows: DAMVIQNPRYQVTQFGKPVTLSCSQTLNHNVMYWYQQKSSQAPKLLFHYYDKDFNNEADTPDNFQSRRPNTSFCFLDIRSPGLGDTAMYLCATSRDDGGASVQYFGPGTRLTVT.

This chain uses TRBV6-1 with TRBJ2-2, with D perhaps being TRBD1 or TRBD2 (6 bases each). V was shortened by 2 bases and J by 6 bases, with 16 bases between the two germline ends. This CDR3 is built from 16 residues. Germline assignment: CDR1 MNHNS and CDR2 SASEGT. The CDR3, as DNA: TGTGCCAGCAGTGAACGAGGAGGGGGTCGTTCCGGGGAGCTGTTTTTT. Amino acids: CASSERGGGRSGELFF.

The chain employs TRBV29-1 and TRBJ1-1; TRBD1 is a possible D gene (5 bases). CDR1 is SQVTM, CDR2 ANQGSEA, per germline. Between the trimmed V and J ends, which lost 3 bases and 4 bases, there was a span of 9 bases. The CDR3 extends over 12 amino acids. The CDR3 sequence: CSVEAQGTEAFF. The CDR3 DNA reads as TGCAGCGTTGAGGCGCAGGGCACTGAAGCTTTCTTT.

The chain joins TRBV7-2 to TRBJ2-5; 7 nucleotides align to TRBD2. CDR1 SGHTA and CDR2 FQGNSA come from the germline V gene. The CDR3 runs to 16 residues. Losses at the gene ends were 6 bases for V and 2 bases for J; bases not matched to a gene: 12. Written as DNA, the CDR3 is TGTGCCAGCAGACCCCAGGCTAGCGGTTGGCAAGAGACCCAGTACTTC. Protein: CASRPQASGWQETQYF.

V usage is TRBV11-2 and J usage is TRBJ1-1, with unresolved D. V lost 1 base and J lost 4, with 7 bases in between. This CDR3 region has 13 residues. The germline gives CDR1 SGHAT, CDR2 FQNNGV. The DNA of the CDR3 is TGTGCCAGCAGCTTAGTTGGCGGCACTGAAGCTTTCTTT. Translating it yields CASSLVGGTEAFF.

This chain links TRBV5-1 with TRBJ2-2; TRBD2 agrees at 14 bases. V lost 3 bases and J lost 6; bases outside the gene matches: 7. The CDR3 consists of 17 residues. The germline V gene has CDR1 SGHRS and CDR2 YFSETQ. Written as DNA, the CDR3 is TGCGCCAGCAGCTGGGGGACTAGCGGGAGAGATCCCGGGGAGCTGTTTTTT. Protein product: CASSWGTSGRDPGELFF.

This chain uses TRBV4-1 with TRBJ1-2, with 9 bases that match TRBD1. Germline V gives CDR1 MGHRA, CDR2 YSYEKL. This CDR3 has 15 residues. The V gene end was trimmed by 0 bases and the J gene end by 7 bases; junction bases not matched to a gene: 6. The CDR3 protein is CASSQDPDRGGGYTF. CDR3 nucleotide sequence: TGCGCCAGCAGCCAAGATCCGGACAGGGGCGGTGGCTACACCTTC.

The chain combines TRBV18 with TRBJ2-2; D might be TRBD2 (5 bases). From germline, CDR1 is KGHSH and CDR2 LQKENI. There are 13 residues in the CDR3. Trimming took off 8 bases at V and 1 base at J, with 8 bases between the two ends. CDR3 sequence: CASTSGNTGELFF. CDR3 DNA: TGTGCCAGCACAAGCGGGAACACCGGGGAGCTGTTTTTT.

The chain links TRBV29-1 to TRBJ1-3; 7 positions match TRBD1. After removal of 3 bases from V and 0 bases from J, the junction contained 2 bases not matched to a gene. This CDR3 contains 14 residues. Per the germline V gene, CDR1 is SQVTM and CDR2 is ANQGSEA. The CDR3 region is CSVEGQISGNTIYF. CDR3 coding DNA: TGCAGCGTTGAGGGACAGATCTCTGGAAACACCATATATTTT.

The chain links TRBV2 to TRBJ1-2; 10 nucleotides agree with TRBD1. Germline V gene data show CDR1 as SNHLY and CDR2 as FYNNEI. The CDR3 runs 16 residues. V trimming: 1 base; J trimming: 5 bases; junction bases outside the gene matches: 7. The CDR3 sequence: CASSEGQGARWYGYTF. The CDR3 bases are TGTGCCAGCAGTGAAGGACAGGGGGCGCGTTGGTATGGCTACACCTTC.

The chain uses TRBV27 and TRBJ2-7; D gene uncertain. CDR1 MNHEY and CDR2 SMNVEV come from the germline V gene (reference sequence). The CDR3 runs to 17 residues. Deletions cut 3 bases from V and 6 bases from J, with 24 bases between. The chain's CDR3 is CASSLISTRSRSVEQYF. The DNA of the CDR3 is TGTGCCAGCAGTTTGATTTCTACCAGGTCCAGGTCGGTCGAGCAGTACTTC.